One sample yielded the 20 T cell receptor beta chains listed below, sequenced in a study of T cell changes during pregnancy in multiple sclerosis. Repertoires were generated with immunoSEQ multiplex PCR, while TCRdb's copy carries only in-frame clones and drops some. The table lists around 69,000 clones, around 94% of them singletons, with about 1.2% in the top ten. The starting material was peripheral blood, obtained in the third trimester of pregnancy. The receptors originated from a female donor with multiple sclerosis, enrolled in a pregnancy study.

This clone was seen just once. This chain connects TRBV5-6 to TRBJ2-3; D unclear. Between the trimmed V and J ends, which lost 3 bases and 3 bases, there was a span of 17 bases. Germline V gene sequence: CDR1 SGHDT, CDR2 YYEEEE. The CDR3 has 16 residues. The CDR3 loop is CASSWLETAWTDTQYF. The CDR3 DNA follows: TGTGCCAGCAGCTGGCTGGAGACGGCTTGGACAGATACGCAGTATTTT.

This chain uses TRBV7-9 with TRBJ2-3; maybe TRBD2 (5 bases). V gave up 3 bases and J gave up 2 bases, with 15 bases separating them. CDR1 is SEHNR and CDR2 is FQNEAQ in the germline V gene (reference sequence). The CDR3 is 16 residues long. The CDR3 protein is CASSFRGNEHTDTQYF. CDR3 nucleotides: TGTGCCAGCAGCTTTCGGGGTAACGAGCACACAGATACGCAGTATTTT.

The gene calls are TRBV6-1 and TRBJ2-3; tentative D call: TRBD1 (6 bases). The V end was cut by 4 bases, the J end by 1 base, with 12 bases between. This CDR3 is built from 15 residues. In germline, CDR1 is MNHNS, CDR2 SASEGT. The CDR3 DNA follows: TGTGCCAGCAGTGGGGGGCGCGGAGGCACAGATACGCAGTATTTT. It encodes CASSGGRGGTDTQYF.

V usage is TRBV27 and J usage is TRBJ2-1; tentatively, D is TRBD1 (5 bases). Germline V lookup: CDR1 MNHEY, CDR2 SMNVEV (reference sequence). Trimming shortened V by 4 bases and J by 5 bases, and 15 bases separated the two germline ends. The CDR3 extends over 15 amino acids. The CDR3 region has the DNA TGTGCCAGCAGTTCTCTCAAAGACAGCCACAATGAGCAGTTCTTC. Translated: CASSSLKDSHNEQFF.

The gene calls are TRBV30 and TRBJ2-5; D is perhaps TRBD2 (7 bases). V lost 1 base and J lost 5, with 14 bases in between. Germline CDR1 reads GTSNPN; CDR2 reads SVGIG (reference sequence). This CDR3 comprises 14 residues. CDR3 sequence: CAWSAGGLGETQYF. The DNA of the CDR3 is TGTGCCTGGAGTGCGGGGGGCTTGGGGGAGACCCAGTACTTC.

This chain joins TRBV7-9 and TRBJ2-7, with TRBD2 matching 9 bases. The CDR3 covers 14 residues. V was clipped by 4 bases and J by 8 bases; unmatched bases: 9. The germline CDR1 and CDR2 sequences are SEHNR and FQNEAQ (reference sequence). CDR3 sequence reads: CASSSGTSGHQQYF. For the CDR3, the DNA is TGTGCCAGCAGCTCTGGTACTAGCGGGCACCAGCAGTACTTC.

The CDR3 spells CASSLQEETQYF. The CDR3 DNA reads TGTGCCAGCAGCTTACAGGAAGAGACCCAGTACTTC. The chain joins TRBV7-8 to TRBJ2-5; the D is unclear. CDR3 length: 12 amino acids. Germline V gene lookup returns CDR1 SGHVS and CDR2 FQNEAQ. Between the trimmed V and J ends, which lost 2 bases and 3 bases, there was a span of 4 bases. The complete variable domain, with remaining parts taken from reference TRBV7-8 and TRBJ2-5, reads GAGVSQSPRYKVAKRGQDVALRCDPISGHVSLFWYQQALGQGPEFLTYFQNEAQLDKSGLPSDRFFAERPEGSVSTLKIQRTQQEDSAVYLCASSLQEETQYFGPGTRLLVL.

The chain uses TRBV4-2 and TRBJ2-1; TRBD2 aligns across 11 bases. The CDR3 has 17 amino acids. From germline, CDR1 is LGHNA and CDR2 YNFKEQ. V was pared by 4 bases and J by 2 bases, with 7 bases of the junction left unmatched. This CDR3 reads CASSPTSGIVAYNEQFF. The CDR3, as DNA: TGTGCCAGCAGCCCGACTAGCGGGATTGTCGCCTACAATGAGCAGTTCTTC.

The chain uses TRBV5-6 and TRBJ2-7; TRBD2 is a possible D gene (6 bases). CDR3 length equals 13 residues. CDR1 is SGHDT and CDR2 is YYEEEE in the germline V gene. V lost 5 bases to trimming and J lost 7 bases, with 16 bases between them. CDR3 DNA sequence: TGTGCCAGCAGACATGGAACTAGCTATGAGCAGTACTTC. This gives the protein CASRHGTSYEQYF.

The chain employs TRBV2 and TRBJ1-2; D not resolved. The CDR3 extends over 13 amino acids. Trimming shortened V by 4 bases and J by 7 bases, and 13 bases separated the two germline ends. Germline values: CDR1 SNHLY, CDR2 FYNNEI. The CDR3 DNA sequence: TGTGCCAGCAGTGTGTCCTGGTTGAGTGGCTACACCTTC. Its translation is CASSVSWLSGYTF.

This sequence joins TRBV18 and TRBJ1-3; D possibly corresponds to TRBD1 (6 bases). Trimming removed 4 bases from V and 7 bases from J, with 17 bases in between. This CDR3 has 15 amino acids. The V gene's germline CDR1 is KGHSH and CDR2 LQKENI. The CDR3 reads CASSRSGENSNTIYF. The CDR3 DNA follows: TGTGCCAGCTCACGATCAGGGGAAAATAGTAACACCATATATTTT.

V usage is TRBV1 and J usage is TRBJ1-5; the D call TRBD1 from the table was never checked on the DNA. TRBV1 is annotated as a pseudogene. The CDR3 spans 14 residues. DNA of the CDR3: TGCACCAGCAGCCCGGCAGGGCCCAATCAGCCCCAGCATTTT. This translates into CTSSPAGPNQPQHF.

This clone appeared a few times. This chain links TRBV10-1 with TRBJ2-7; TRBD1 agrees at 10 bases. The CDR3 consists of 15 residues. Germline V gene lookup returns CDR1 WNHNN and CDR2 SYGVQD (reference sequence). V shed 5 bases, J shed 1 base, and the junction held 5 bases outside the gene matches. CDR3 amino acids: CASSYGQGVSYEQYF. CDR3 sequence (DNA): TGCGCCAGCAGTTACGGACAGGGGGTATCCTACGAGCAGTACTTC.

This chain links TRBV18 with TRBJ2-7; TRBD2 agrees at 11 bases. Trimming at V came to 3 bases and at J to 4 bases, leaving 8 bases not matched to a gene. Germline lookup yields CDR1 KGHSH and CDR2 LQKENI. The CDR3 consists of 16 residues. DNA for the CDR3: TGTGCCAGCTCACCGATGGGACTAGCGGCTTATTACGAGCAGTACTTC. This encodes CASSPMGLAAYYEQYF.

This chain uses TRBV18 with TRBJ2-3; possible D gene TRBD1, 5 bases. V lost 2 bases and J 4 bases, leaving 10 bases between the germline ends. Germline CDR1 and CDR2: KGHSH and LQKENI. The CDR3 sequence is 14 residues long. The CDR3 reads CASSPRARADTQYF. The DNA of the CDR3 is TGTGCCAGCTCACCAAGGGCCAGGGCAGATACGCAGTATTTT.

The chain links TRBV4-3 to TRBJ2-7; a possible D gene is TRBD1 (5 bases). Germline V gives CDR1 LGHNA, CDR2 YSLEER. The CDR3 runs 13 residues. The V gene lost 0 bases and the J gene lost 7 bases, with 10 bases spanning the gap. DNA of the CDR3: TGCGCCAGCAGCCAAGAATGGGGCAGGGAGCAGTACTTC. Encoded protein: CASSQEWGREQYF.

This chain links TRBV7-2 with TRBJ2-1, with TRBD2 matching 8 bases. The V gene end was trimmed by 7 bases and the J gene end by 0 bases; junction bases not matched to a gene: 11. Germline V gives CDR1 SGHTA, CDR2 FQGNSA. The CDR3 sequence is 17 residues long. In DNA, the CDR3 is TGTGCCAGCATCCTGAGCGCGGGAGGCAGCTCCTACAATGAGCAGTTCTTC. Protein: CASILSAGGSSYNEQFF.

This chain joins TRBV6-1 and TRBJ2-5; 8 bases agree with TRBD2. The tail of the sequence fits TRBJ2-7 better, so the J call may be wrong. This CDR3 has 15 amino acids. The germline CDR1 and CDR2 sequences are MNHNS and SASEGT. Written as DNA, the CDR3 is TGTGCCAGCAGTGAAGTCTTGGCGGGGGGCTACGAGCAGTACTTC. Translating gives CASSEVLAGGYEQYF.

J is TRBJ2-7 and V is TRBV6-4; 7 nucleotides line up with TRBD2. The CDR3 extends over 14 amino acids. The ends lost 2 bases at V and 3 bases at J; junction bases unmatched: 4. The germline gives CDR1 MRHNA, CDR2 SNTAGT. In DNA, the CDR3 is TGTGCCAGCAGTGACCAAGCGGGGAACTACGAGCAGTACTTC. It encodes CASSDQAGNYEQYF.

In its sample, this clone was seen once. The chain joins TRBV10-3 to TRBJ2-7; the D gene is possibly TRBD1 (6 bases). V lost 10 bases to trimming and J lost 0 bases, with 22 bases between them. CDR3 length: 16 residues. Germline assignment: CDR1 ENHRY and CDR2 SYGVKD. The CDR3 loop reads CATKVGMQGSSYEQYF. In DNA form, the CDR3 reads TGTGCCACGAAGGTGGGAATGCAGGGGAGCTCCTACGAGCAGTACTTC.